Shown below are 9 T cell receptor beta chains from a single sample sequenced in a study of OX40 agonist ivuxolimab in advanced cancers. Profiling relied on immunoSEQ multiplex PCR, and the TCRdb table lists in-frame clones only, not all of them. The sample lists about 150,000 clones; 94% were seen once. This specimen consisted of CD4+ or CD8+ T cells sorted from blood, obtained in a trial of the OX40 agonist ivuxolimab. Receptor source: an adult with an advanced solid tumor such as melanoma, head and neck, liver or kidney cancer.

V and J are TRBV7-9 and TRBJ2-1; possibly TRBD2 for D (5 bases). Trimming removed 1 base at V and 2 bases at J, with 15 bases between. The CDR3 spans 17 residues. The V gene's germline CDR1 is SEHNR and CDR2 FQNEAQ (reference sequence). CDR3 DNA: TGTGCCAGCAGCTTAGTCGGGCCTAGCCTAACCTACAATGAGCAGTTCTTC. This codes for CASSLVGPSLTYNEQFF.

V and J are TRBV6-5 and TRBJ2-1; 7 bases are shared with TRBD2. V dropped 0 bases and J dropped 8; count of bases not matched to a gene: 10. Germline V gives CDR1 MNHEY, CDR2 SVGAGI. This CDR3 is 16 amino acids long. The CDR3 bases are TGTGCCAGCAGTTACTCTCGAGCGGGGCCTGGGGATGAGCAGTTCTTC. Its translation: CASSYSRAGPGDEQFF.

The chain carries TRBV5-1 and TRBJ2-3; TRBD2 matches 12 bases. The ends lost 3 bases at V and 0 bases at J; junction bases unmatched: 2. The germline V gene has CDR1 SGHRS and CDR2 YFSETQ. The CDR3 runs 16 residues. CDR3 residues: CASSWGTSGSTDTQYF. The CDR3 region has the DNA TGCGCCAGCAGCTGGGGGACTAGCGGGAGCACAGATACGCAGTATTTT. Full variable domain (remainder filled in from reference TRBV5-1 and TRBJ2-3): KAGVTQTPRYLIKTRGQQVTLSCSPISGHRSVSWYQQTPGQGLQFLFEYFSETQRNKGNFPGRFSGRQFSNSRSEMNVSTLELGDSALYLCASSWGTSGSTDTQYFGPGTRLTVL.

The chain links TRBV7-2 to TRBJ2-7; 9 bases are shared with TRBD2. The CDR3 is made up of 17 amino acids. The germline V gene has CDR1 SGHTA and CDR2 FQGNSA. V lost 6 bases, J lost 0 bases, and 12 bases stayed unmatched. CDR3: CASRPALTSGFSYEQYF. DNA of the CDR3: TGTGCCAGCAGACCGGCCTTGACTAGCGGTTTCTCCTACGAGCAGTACTTC.

The CDR3 nucleotides are TGCGCCAGCAGCTTGGGACTAGCGGGAAACACAGATACGCAGTATTTT. Amino acid sequence: CASSLGLAGNTDTQYF. The chain links TRBV5-1 to TRBJ2-3; the match to TRBD2 covers 11 bases. Germline V CDR1 and CDR2: SGHRS, YFSETQ. V was clipped by 0 bases and J by 2 bases; unmatched bases: 2. The CDR3 has 16 residues.

This clone was seen only a few times. The chain links TRBV7-6 to TRBJ2-1; D gene uncertain. This CDR3 comprises 14 residues. CDR1 SGHVS and CDR2 FNYEAQ come from the germline V gene. V lost 3 bases and J 1 base, leaving 7 bases between the germline ends. The CDR3 loop reads CASSFPGSYNEQFF. CDR3 in DNA: TGTGCCAGCAGCTTCCCCGGATCCTACAATGAGCAGTTCTTC.

The chain links TRBV7-9 to TRBJ2-5; 7 bases agree with TRBD2. Looked up from germline, CDR1 is SEHNR and CDR2 is FQNEAQ (reference sequence). This CDR3 comprises 14 residues. V gave up 7 bases and J gave up 7 bases; unmatched junction bases: 12. CDR3 sequence (DNA): TGTGCCAGCATCCTAAGCGGGACCTGGGGGACCCAGTACTTC. Protein product: CASILSGTWGTQYF.

The chain employs TRBV11-2 and TRBJ2-1, with D possibly TRBD1 on 7 matching bases. V lost 1 base and J lost 4, with 11 bases in between. This CDR3 is built from 15 residues. Germline CDR1 is SGHAT and CDR2 is FQNNGV. The CDR3 region has the DNA TGTGCCAGCAGCTTAGGCCCAGGGGGGTACAATGAGCAGTTCTTC. Its protein is CASSLGPGGYNEQFF.

The V gene is TRBV25-1, the J gene TRBJ2-7; 10 bases match TRBD1. The CDR3 sequence is 15 residues long. CDR1 MGHDK and CDR2 SYGVNS come from the germline V gene. J was trimmed by 5 bases and V by 2 bases; bases with no gene match: 6. The CDR3 nucleotides read TGTGCCAGCAGTGAACCGGGACAGGGGACGAACGAGCAGTACTTC. Protein product: CASSEPGQGTNEQYF.